The present entry profiles one TCR beta chain with its context. The antigen remains undetermined. The sample belongs to a study of T cells in Graves' hyperthyroidism and ophthalmopathy. Regarding the study as a whole: In simple terms, a model built on 13 V-J features told ophthalmopathy apart from stable hyperthyroidism.

The CDR3 extends over 15 amino acids. Germline V gene lookup returns CDR1 LGHDT and CDR2 YNNKEL (reference sequence). Between the trimmed V and J ends, which lost 1 base and 6 bases, there was a span of 12 bases. Lactation, pregnancy, other autoimmune disease or uncontrolled infection led to exclusion of patients. Researchers amplified the TCR beta CDR3 regions from RNA transcripts. HTBI primers were the set used in a first-round RT-PCR of the TCR CDR3. Each CDR3 protein is one row after TCRdb ran MiXCR on the multiplex PCR reads. The sample records hundreds of thousands of distinct CDR3 sequences, around 13% being singletons.

V is TRBV3-1 and J is TRBJ2-2; D not certain. The receptor was derived from a woman under 40 with Graves' hyperthyroidism. Sequenced sample: blood. CDR3 bases: TGTGCCAGCAGCCAAGGGACGACCTGGGCCGGGGAGCTGTTTTTT. It is translated as CASSQGTTWAGELFF.